The 21 T cell receptor beta chains below were found in one sample sequenced in a study of shared clonotypes between healthy human individuals. Clones were read by immunoSEQ multiplex PCR, and TCRdb kept only the in-frame ones, dropping some. The sample has roughly 300,000 clones, more than 75% seen once; the top ten hold around 15%. The specimen was memory CD8+ T cells sorted from blood. The subset denotes: CD45RO+ cells pooled with CCR7-negative TemRA cells. The receptors were gathered from a man younger than 35 in good health.

Details on this clone: The junction shows a germline mismatch at one end, possibly a read error. The chain uses TRBV7-9 and TRBJ1-1, with 7 positions matching TRBD1. The germline CDR1 and CDR2 sequences are SEHNR and FQNEAQ (reference sequence). This CDR3 region has 15 residues. Here the CDR3 DNA reads TGTGCCAGCAGCCTAGCCTCAGGGGGGAACACTGAAGCTTTCTTT. The encoded protein is CASSLASGGNTEAFF.

The chain has TRBV21-1 and TRBJ2-7. TRBV21-1 is listed as a pseudogene. The CDR3 totals 10 residues. The CDR3 DNA reads as TGTGCCAGCAGCAAAGACGTACAGTACTTC. Amino acids: CASSKDVQYF.

V and J are TRBV14 and TRBJ2-2; D possibly corresponds to TRBD2 (5 bases). CDR1 is SGHDN, CDR2 FVKESK, per germline. The length of the CDR3 is 16 residues. Trimming cost V 0 bases and J 6 bases, with 14 bases left between them. This CDR3 is CASSQDNLALSGELFF. In DNA, the CDR3 is TGTGCCAGCAGCCAAGATAACCTAGCCCTGTCCGGGGAGCTGTTTTTT.

The chain combines TRBV10-1 with TRBJ2-5; 7 bases agree with TRBD2. The last part of the DNA fits TRBJ2-7 better; the J call may be wrong. The CDR3 length is 14 residues. Germline assignment: CDR1 WNHNN and CDR2 SYGVQD (reference sequence). The CDR3 loop is CASSNGRSSYEQYF. The CDR3 nucleotides read TGCGCCAGCAGCAACGGGAGGAGCTCCTACGAGCAGTACTTC.

This chain links TRBV4-2 with TRBJ2-7; 9 bases fit TRBD1. There are 14 residues in the CDR3. J gave up 3 bases and V 4 bases, and 4 bases lay outside the gene matches. Looked up from germline, CDR1 is LGHNA and CDR2 is YNFKEQ. This CDR3 is CASSPGQGRYEQYF. The CDR3 region has the DNA TGTGCCAGCAGCCCCGGACAGGGGCGCTACGAGCAGTACTTC.

This clone was found once. The chain carries TRBV5-4 and TRBJ2-3; 10 nucleotides line up with TRBD1. The V gene end was trimmed by 9 bases and the J gene end by 6 bases; junction bases not matched to a gene: 10. Germline-derived CDR1 and CDR2 are SGHNT and YYREEE (reference sequence). The CDR3 runs 14 residues. CDR3 region: CATQRDRGLDTQYF. In nucleotides, the CDR3 is TGTGCCACCCAGAGGGACAGGGGTCTTGATACGCAGTATTTT. Using reference TRBV5-4 and TRBJ2-3 for the parts outside the CDR3, the full variable domain is ETGVTQSPTHLIKTRGQQVTLRCSSQSGHNTVSWYQQALGQGPQFIFQYYREEENGRGNFPPRFSGLQFPNYSSELNVNALELDDSALYLCATQRDRGLDTQYFGPGTRLTVL.

This chain connects TRBV4-1 to TRBJ1-5; tentatively, D is TRBD1 (6 bases). Germline lookup yields CDR1 MGHRA and CDR2 YSYEKL. Trimming removed 2 bases at V and 4 bases at J, with 12 bases between. The CDR3 length is 15 residues. The CDR3 DNA reads as TGCGCCAGCAGCCAAACAGGGTCCCCAAATCAGCCCCAGCATTTT. This sequence encodes CASSQTGSPNQPQHF.

As concerns this clone: At one end the junction does not follow the germline gene, possibly because of a read error. The rearrangement uses TRBV4-3 and TRBJ2-2, with 7 bases lining up with TRBD2. CDR3 length equals 16 residues. The germline V gene has CDR1 LGHNA and CDR2 YSLEER. CDR3 nucleotide sequence: TGCGCCAGCAGCAAGCTCGGACTAGTGAACGCCGGGGAGCTGTTTTTT. This sequence encodes CASSKLGLVNAGELFF.

The rearrangement uses TRBV2 and TRBJ1-1; weak D call: TRBD1 (5 bases). Deletions cut 7 bases from V and 5 bases from J, with 8 bases between. Germline CDR1 reads SNHLY; CDR2 reads FYNNEI. The CDR3 totals 11 residues. CDR3 DNA sequence: TGTGCCAGCACTTCAGGGACTGAAGCTTTCTTT. Its protein product is CASTSGTEAFF.

The rearrangement links TRBV6-1 to TRBJ2-7, with TRBD2 as a possible D gene (6 bases). This CDR3 region has 14 residues. The germline V and J ends were trimmed by 2 bases and 4 bases, with 12 bases remaining between them. The germline V gene encodes CDR1 MNHNS and CDR2 SASEGT. CDR3 in amino acids: CASSEWGTFYEQYF. CDR3 in DNA: TGTGCCAGCAGTGAATGGGGGACTTTTTACGAGCAGTACTTC.

J is TRBJ2-7 and V is TRBV5-6, with 8 bases matching TRBD2. The germline gives CDR1 SGHDT, CDR2 YYEEEE. CDR3 size: 16 residues. V lost 4 bases to trimming and J lost 3 bases; unmatched junction nucleotides: 12. CDR3 amino acids: CASSLAAGVSVYEQYF. CDR3 in DNA: TGTGCCAGCAGCCTGGCAGCGGGAGTAAGTGTCTACGAGCAGTACTTC.

V gene TRBV7-6 combines with J gene TRBJ2-1; 8 bases line up with TRBD2. The ends lost 0 bases at V and 8 bases at J; junction bases unmatched: 6. The germline gives CDR1 SGHVS, CDR2 FNYEAQ. This CDR3 has 15 amino acids. CDR3 sequence: CASSLAAGEWDEQFF. CDR3 nucleotide sequence: TGTGCCAGCAGCTTAGCAGCGGGGGAATGGGATGAGCAGTTCTTC.

The chain links TRBV30 to TRBJ2-2, with D perhaps being TRBD1 or TRBD2 (9 bases each). Germline loops: CDR1 GTSNPN, CDR2 SVGIG (reference sequence). V was shortened by 4 bases and J by 4 bases, with 19 bases between the two germline ends. The CDR3 runs 16 residues. CDR3 sequence reads: CAWKRGDRDITGELFF. For the CDR3, the DNA is TGTGCCTGGAAGCGGGGGGACAGGGATATCACCGGGGAGCTGTTTTTT. The variable domain in full, with the rest retrieved from reference TRBV30 and TRBJ2-2, is SQTIHQWPATLVQPVGSPLSLECTVEGTSNPNLYWYRQAAGRGLQLLFYSVGIGQISSEVPQNLSASRPQDRQFILSSKKLLLSDSGFYLCAWKRGDRDITGELFFGEGSRLTVL.

This chain uses TRBV6-5 with TRBJ2-2; the D is unclear. Trimming pared 6 bases from V and 3 bases from J, leaving 11 bases between. Looked up from germline, CDR1 is MNHEY and CDR2 is SVGAGI. This CDR3 region has 14 residues. CDR3 sequence (DNA): TGTGCCAGCAGGCGAAATCGTCACACCGGGGAGCTGTTTTTT. The encoded protein is CASRRNRHTGELFF.

The sample holds one count of this clone. The chain employs TRBV6-6 and TRBJ1-6; 9 positions agree with TRBD1. Germline CDR1 MNHNY, CDR2 SVGAGI (reference sequence). The CDR3 has 15 amino acids. V lost 4 bases and J lost 7; bases outside the gene matches: 5. The CDR3 nucleotides read TGTGCCAGCAGTTCGGTGGGACAGGGAAATTCACCCCTCCACTTT. Residues: CASSSVGQGNSPLHF.

In regard to this clone: The same CDR3 is also encoded by other DNA sequences in this sample. The chain uses TRBV7-9 and TRBJ2-2; D not resolved. This CDR3 contains 13 residues. Germline lookup yields CDR1 SEHNR and CDR2 FQNEAQ (reference sequence). V was cut by 2 bases and J by 4 bases, with 5 bases left in between. The CDR3 sequence: CASSLSSTGELFF. The CDR3, as DNA: TGTGCCAGCAGCTTAAGTTCCACCGGGGAGCTGTTTTTT.

The chain couples TRBV27 to TRBJ1-1; D is uncertain. The germline gives CDR1 MNHEY, CDR2 SMNVEV (reference sequence). CDR3 length: 13 amino acids. V lost 5 bases and J 5 bases, leaving 12 bases between the germline ends. This chain's CDR3 is CASSLSTWTEAFF. The DNA for the CDR3 is TGTGCCAGCAGTCTTTCGACGTGGACTGAAGCTTTCTTT.

This sequence joins TRBV4-1 and TRBJ2-7; D may correspond to TRBD1 or TRBD2 (5 bases each). In germline, CDR1 is MGHRA, CDR2 YSYEKL. V lost 0 bases to trimming and J lost 2 bases, with 11 bases between them. The length of the CDR3 is 15 residues. CDR3 sequence (DNA): TGCGCCAGCAGCCAAGATAGGCAGGGACCCTACGAGCAGTACTTC. This gives the protein CASSQDRQGPYEQYF.

About this clone: This specimen includes other DNA sequences encoding the same CDR3. The chain has TRBV6-5 and TRBJ2-1; D gene ambiguous. V was trimmed by 0 bases and J by 0 bases, leaving 9 bases between them. Germline CDR1 is MNHEY and CDR2 is SVGAGI. The CDR3 is 16 amino acids. The CDR3: CASSYSDASSYNEQFF. The CDR3 DNA reads TGTGCCAGCAGTTACTCGGACGCCAGCTCCTACAATGAGCAGTTCTTC.

The chain uses TRBV9 and TRBJ2-2, with 7 bases matching TRBD1. Germline values: CDR1 SGDLS, CDR2 YYNGEE. V shed 4 bases, J shed 5 bases, and the junction held 11 bases outside the gene matches. This CDR3 is built from 16 residues. CDR3 residues: CASSLTGDPRTGELFF. The CDR3 nucleotides are TGTGCCAGCAGCTTAACAGGGGACCCAAGGACCGGGGAGCTGTTTTTT.

This chain uses TRBV27 with TRBJ2-6, with D perhaps TRBD2 (6 bases). This CDR3 has 14 residues. The germline CDR1 and CDR2 sequences are MNHEY and SMNVEV (reference sequence). V lost 4 bases, J lost 2 bases, and 6 bases lay in between. The CDR3 nucleotides read TGTGCCAGCAGTTGGGGGGCTGGGGCCAACGTCCTGACTTTC. Its protein product is CASSWGAGANVLTF.